Presented here are 14 T cell receptor beta chains from one specimen sequenced in a study of T cell repertoires in cytomegalovirus infection. TCRdb ran MiXCR on the reads and lists one entry per CDR3 protein. The sample consists of fewer than 250,000 distinct CDR3 sequences, approximately 22% of them appearing once. The specimen sequenced was CD8+ T cells from PBMCs. The origin of the receptors is a human donor in good health (CMV status not recorded). Some clones in this sample may be carry-over from other donors' samples.

This clonotype was counted a few times. The chain employs TRBV10-3 and TRBJ1-2, with TRBD1 matching over 9 bases. The CDR3 is 13 amino acids. Germline CDR1 reads ENHRY; CDR2 reads SYGVKD. The trim removed 10 bases at V and 7 bases at J, leaving 10 bases unmatched. This chain's CDR3 is CASETGTGFGYTF. The CDR3, as DNA: TGTGCCAGCGAAACCGGGACAGGGTTTGGCTACACCTTC.

Comment on this clonotype: At one end the junction does not follow the germline gene, possibly because of a read error. CDR3 sequence reads: CVSSLRELRGYNEQFF. The CDR3 bases are TGTGTCAGCAGTTTGCGGGAGCTGAGAGGGTACAATGAGCAGTTCTTC. The chain links TRBV28 to TRBJ2-1; 7 bases are a match to TRBD2. CDR1 and CDR2 from the germline V gene are MDHEN and SYDVKM. CDR3 length equals 16 residues.

This clonotype was seen a handful of times. The chain recombines TRBV2 with TRBJ2-1; the match to TRBD2 covers 14 bases. This CDR3 has 15 amino acids. V was pared by 5 bases and J by 7 bases, with 4 bases of the junction left unmatched. Germline CDR1 is SNHLY and CDR2 is FYNNEI. The chain's CDR3 is CASSWTSGGKNEQFF. CDR3 DNA: TGTGCCAGCAGTTGGACTAGCGGGGGGAAAAATGAGCAGTTCTTC. The full variable domain, in which reference TRBV2 and TRBJ2-1 provide the parts outside the CDR3, is EPEVTQTPSHQVTQMGQEVILRCVPISNHLYFYWYRQILGQKVEFLVSFYNNEISEKSEIFDDQFSVERPDGSNFTLKIRSTKLEDSAMYFCASSWTSGGKNEQFFGPGTRLTVL.

The chain has TRBV7-9 and TRBJ1-2; D not resolved. V was clipped by 2 bases and J by 0 bases, with 4 bases between them. The CDR3 is 13 amino acids. Germline CDR1 is SEHNR and CDR2 is FQNEAQ (reference sequence). The CDR3 region is CASSLPANYGYTF. The CDR3 coding sequence is TGTGCCAGCAGCTTACCCGCTAACTATGGCTACACCTTC.

This chain uses TRBV5-4 with TRBJ2-1; the match to TRBD2 covers 12 bases. Germline values: CDR1 SGHNT, CDR2 YYREEE (reference sequence). Germline trimming cut 4 bases from V and 0 bases from J; bases unmatched to any gene: 11. The CDR3 runs to 19 residues. The CDR3 here is CASSGVGTSGSSSYNEQFF. CDR3 DNA: TGTGCCAGCAGCGGCGTGGGGACTAGCGGGTCCAGCTCCTACAATGAGCAGTTCTTC. The full variable domain, completed using reference TRBV5-4 and TRBJ2-1, is ETGVTQSPTHLIKTRGQQVTLRCSSQSGHNTVSWYQQALGQGPQFIFQYYREEENGRGNFPPRFSGLQFPNYSSELNVNALELDDSALYLCASSGVGTSGSSSYNEQFFGPGTRLTVL.

This clonotype came up many times. V and J are TRBV11-2 and TRBJ2-2; D unresolved. V lost 4 bases to trimming and J lost 5 bases, with 14 bases between them. The CDR3 runs to 15 residues. Germline values: CDR1 SGHAT, CDR2 FQNNGV. Here the CDR3 reads CASSSTTPMTGELFF. CDR3 sequence (DNA): TGTGCCAGCAGCTCGACAACGCCGATGACCGGGGAGCTGTTTTTT.

The chain employs TRBV28 and TRBJ2-6; the D is unclear. Between the trimmed V and J ends, which lost 7 bases and 0 bases, there was a span of 10 bases. Germline CDR1 is MDHEN and CDR2 is SYDVKM. CDR3 size: 15 residues. The CDR3 reads CASTVGFSGANVLTF. CDR3 DNA: TGTGCCAGCACAGTGGGATTCTCTGGGGCCAACGTCCTGACTTTC.

This clonotype was counted between two and nine times. This rearrangement joins TRBV7-9 to TRBJ1-1, with D possibly being TRBD1 (5 bases). The CDR3 consists of 12 residues. Looked up from germline, CDR1 is SEHNR and CDR2 is FQNEAQ (reference sequence). The CDR3 DNA reads as TGTGTAACGACGGACATGAACACTGAAGCTTTCTTT. Protein product: CVTTDMNTEAFF.

CDR3 region: CASSDSGYEQYF. The DNA for the CDR3 is TGTGCCAGCAGTGACAGCGGATACGAGCAGTACTTC. The chain has TRBV25-1 and TRBJ2-7, with D possibly matching TRBD2 (5 bases). Germline V lookup: CDR1 MGHDK, CDR2 SYGVNS. V lost 3 bases and J lost 4, with 7 bases in between. The CDR3 has 12 residues.

On this clonotype: This sequence may be a read error, since a much larger clone differs from it by one base. The gene calls are TRBV28 and TRBJ2-1; maybe TRBD2 (5 bases). Trimming took 7 bases from V and 2 from J, leaving 12 bases between them. Germline lookup yields CDR1 MDHEN and CDR2 SYDVKM. The CDR3 runs 14 residues. In DNA form, the CDR3 reads TGTGCCAGCACCGAGCGGAGCACCTACAATGAGCAGTTCTTC. Amino acid sequence: CASTERSTYNEQFF.

This clonotype has a count of ten or more. This chain joins TRBV7-6 and TRBJ2-5; no clear D gene. CDR1 is SGHVS, CDR2 FNYEAQ, per germline. Trimming took 3 bases from V and 5 from J, leaving 10 bases between them. The CDR3 consists of 13 residues. The CDR3 DNA is TGTGCCAGCAGCTTCTCAAGAACGGAGACCCAGTACTTC. Translated: CASSFSRTETQYF.

This clonotype turned up a few times. The CDR3 sequence: CASSPRTGGFYEQYF. The CDR3 DNA reads TGCGCCAGCAGCCCAAGGACAGGGGGCTTCTACGAGCAGTACTTC. The V and J genes are TRBV4-1 and TRBJ2-7, with 11 bases that match TRBD1. CDR1 and CDR2 (germline): MGHRA, YSYEKL. V dropped 4 bases and J dropped 3; count of bases not matched to a gene: 5. CDR3 size: 15 residues.

This clonotype was seen at least ten times. CDR3 amino acids: CASTLTSGGDNEQFF. The CDR3 DNA is TGTGCCAGTACCCTGACTAGCGGGGGAGACAATGAGCAGTTCTTC. This chain uses TRBV19 with TRBJ2-1, with 12 bases aligning to TRBD2. V lost 7 bases to trimming and J lost 5 bases; unmatched junction nucleotides: 6. The germline V gene encodes CDR1 LNHDA and CDR2 SQIVND (reference sequence). The CDR3 extends over 15 amino acids.

The chain recombines TRBV28 with TRBJ1-5; D is unresolved. The CDR3 runs 14 residues. From germline, CDR1 is MDHEN and CDR2 SYDVKM. Trimming pared 6 bases from V and 7 bases from J, leaving 16 bases between. DNA for the CDR3: TGTGCCAGCAGCCGCCTTGAAGTAGGGCAGCCCCAGCATTTT. The encoded protein is CASSRLEVGQPQHF.